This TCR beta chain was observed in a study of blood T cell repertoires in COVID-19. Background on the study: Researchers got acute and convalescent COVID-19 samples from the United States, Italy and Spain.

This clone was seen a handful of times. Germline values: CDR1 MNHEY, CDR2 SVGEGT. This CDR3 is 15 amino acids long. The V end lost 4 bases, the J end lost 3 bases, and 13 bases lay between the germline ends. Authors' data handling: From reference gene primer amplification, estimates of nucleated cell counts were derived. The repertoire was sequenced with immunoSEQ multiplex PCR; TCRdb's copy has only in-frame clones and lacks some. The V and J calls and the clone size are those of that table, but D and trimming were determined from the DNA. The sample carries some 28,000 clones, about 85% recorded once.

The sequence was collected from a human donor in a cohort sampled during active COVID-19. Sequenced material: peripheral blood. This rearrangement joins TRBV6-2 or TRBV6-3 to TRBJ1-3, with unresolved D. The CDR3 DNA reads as TGTGCCAGCAGTTCTTATGGCCTCCATGGAAACACCATATATTTT. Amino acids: CASSSYGLHGNTIYF.